In this sample, the clone carrying this TCR beta chain turned up once. The antigen is unknown. This entry comes from a study of shared clonotypes between healthy human individuals. Across the whole study: The plates for each donor numbered three CD4 naive, three CD4 memory, two CD8 naive and one CD8 memory. Overall study results and limits: The study found 4.5% to 6% of naive CD4 clonotypes shared across a few donors.

Generated by immunoSEQ multiplex PCR, the TCRdb table keeps only in-frame clones and is missing some. The repertoire holds a few million clones, with 92% as singletons. The CDR3 has 14 amino acids. V was shortened by 6 bases and J by 5 bases, with 17 bases between the two germline ends. Germline lookup yields CDR1 MNHEY and CDR2 SMNVEV (reference sequence). The sample taken for sequencing was naive CD4+ T cells from PBMCs. Subset described: CD45RA+ positively selected. This receptor was obtained from a man between 18 and 35 years old in good health. Some clones in this sample may be carry-over from other donors' samples. V usage is TRBV27 and J usage is TRBJ2-7, with a tentative D call TRBD1 (5 bases). The CDR3 nucleotides read TGTGCCAGCAGGGCGCCGTTCAGGGTCCACGAGCAGTACTTC. Translated, it gives CASRAPFRVHEQYF.